Listed here are 27 T cell receptor beta chains from one sample, sequenced in a study of molecular identifiers for immune sequencing clone quantification. TCRdb itself ran the PCR reads through MiXCR, one entry per CDR3 protein. The data hold over 50,000 distinct CDR3 sequences, with about a third observed a single time. Specimen: naive CD8+ T cells from blood, with Jurkat cell RNA spiked in. The subset here: FACS-sorted CD8+CD4-CCR7+CD45RA+ naive T cells. All receptors derive from a human donor in good health. Some libraries in this study had Jurkat cell RNA spiked in.

This clonotype has a count of ten or more. The chain joins TRBV5-1 to TRBJ2-3; D might be TRBD1 or TRBD2, each matching 6 bases. The CDR3 covers 16 residues. V was shortened by 0 bases and J by 0 bases, with 11 bases between the two germline ends. CDR1 SGHRS and CDR2 YFSETQ come from the germline V gene. Here the CDR3 reads CASSLVWGASTDTQYF. CDR3 sequence (DNA): TGCGCCAGCAGCTTGGTTTGGGGGGCCAGCACAGATACGCAGTATTTT.

This clonotype has a handful of counts. The chain uses TRBV5-1 and TRBJ2-5, with 10 nucleotides matching TRBD2. V was clipped by 1 base and J by 5 bases; unmatched bases: 11. The germline CDR1 and CDR2 sequences are SGHRS and YFSETQ. The CDR3 has 17 amino acids. CDR3 amino acids: CASSLSSSGSVWETQYF. For the CDR3, the DNA is TGCGCCAGCAGCTTGTCATCTAGCGGGAGTGTTTGGGAGACCCAGTACTTC. The complete variable domain, with remaining parts taken from reference TRBV5-1 and TRBJ2-5, reads KAGVTQTPRYLIKTRGQQVTLSCSPISGHRSVSWYQQTPGQGLQFLFEYFSETQRNKGNFPGRFSGRQFSNSRSEMNVSTLELGDSALYLCASSLSSSGSVWETQYFGPGTRLLVL.

As for this clonotype: A clone one base away is much larger, so this may be a read error. This CDR3 fails to terminate in the conserved phenylalanine or tryptophan, so it likely reflects a read error. The V call is TRBV7-9, the J call TRBJ2-3, with a weak D call TRBD2 (5 bases). Germline loops: CDR1 SEHNR, CDR2 FQNEAQ (reference sequence). V was shortened by 6 bases and J by 6 bases, with 10 bases between the two germline ends. The CDR3 sequence is 12 residues long. Here the CDR3 DNA reads TGTGCCAGCAGGACTACCCAGGATACGCAGTATCTT. It encodes CASRTTQDTQYL.

In regard to this clonotype: With a much larger clone just one base away, this may be a read error. The genes are TRBV9 and TRBJ1-1; D not resolved. V gave up 3 bases and J gave up 5 bases, with 11 bases separating them. Germline values: CDR1 SGDLS, CDR2 YYNGEE. The CDR3 runs 13 residues. The CDR3 nucleotides read TGTGCCAGCAGCGGAAATCCGAGTACTGAAGCTTTCTTT. Its translation: CASSGNPSTEAFF.

This clonotype was observed at least ten times. V usage is TRBV12-3 or TRBV12-4 and J usage is TRBJ1-1; TRBD1 might be the D (5 bases). The CDR3 loop spans 14 amino acids. Deletions cut 4 bases from V and 5 bases from J, with 14 bases between. CDR3 sequence (DNA): TGTGCCAGCAGTTGGGCAGCCACAGGTACTGAAGCTTTCTTT. Its protein product is CASSWAATGTEAFF.

Note on this clonotype: Relative to the germline gene, one junction end is altered; a read error may explain this. V is TRBV2 and J is TRBJ2-2; the match to TRBD1 covers 7 bases. The CDR3 extends over 14 amino acids. CDR1 SNHLY and CDR2 FYNNEI come from the germline V gene. The CDR3 nucleotides are TGTGCCCGAGGGACAGACGCGAACACCGGGGAGCTGTCTTTT. Translating it yields CARGTDANTGELSF.

The chain couples TRBV5-6 to TRBJ2-1; 7 bases line up with TRBD1. Per germline, CDR1 SGHDT and CDR2 YYEEEE. This CDR3 contains 13 residues. Trimming cost V 4 bases and J 7 bases; bases outside gene matches: 5. The CDR3 sequence: CASSGDSPNEQFF. In nucleotides, the CDR3 is TGTGCCAGCAGCGGGGACAGCCCGAATGAGCAGTTCTTC.

The V and J genes are TRBV4-1 and TRBJ2-1; D is perhaps TRBD2 (6 bases). Germline CDR1 and CDR2: MGHRA and YSYEKL. The CDR3 covers 18 residues. Between the trimmed V and J ends, which lost 4 bases and 8 bases, there was a span of 27 bases. CDR3 bases: TGCGCCAGCAGCCTCCCCGATGGCGGGAAGGGGAGTCGGTATGAGCAGTTCTTC. Translation gives CASSLPDGGKGSRYEQFF.

The chain is built from TRBV27 and TRBJ1-1, with D maybe TRBD1 (6 bases). V gave up 5 bases and J gave up 0 bases, with 13 bases separating them. The length of the CDR3 is 15 residues. The germline V gene encodes CDR1 MNHEY and CDR2 SMNVEV (reference sequence). Here the CDR3 reads CASSPQTGMNTEAFF. The CDR3 DNA follows: TGTGCCAGCAGTCCCCAGACAGGCATGAACACTGAAGCTTTCTTT.

The sample holds a few counts of this clonotype. V usage is TRBV5-1 and J usage is TRBJ2-7, with TRBD2 matching 8 bases. The germline V gene encodes CDR1 SGHRS and CDR2 YFSETQ. The V gene end was trimmed by 4 bases and the J gene end by 3 bases; junction bases not matched to a gene: 6. The CDR3 is made up of 14 amino acids. CDR3 sequence reads: CASSPAAGGYEQYF. CDR3 DNA sequence: TGCGCCAGCAGCCCGGCCGCGGGGGGCTACGAGCAGTACTTC.

The chain recombines TRBV2 with TRBJ2-5, with a tentative D call TRBD2 (6 bases). CDR3 length: 15 residues. V was shortened by 2 bases and J by 6 bases, with 16 bases between the two germline ends. Germline V gene lookup returns CDR1 SNHLY and CDR2 FYNNEI. This chain's CDR3 is CASSELHSGDQTQYF. Here the CDR3 DNA reads TGTGCCAGCAGTGAATTACATAGCGGAGATCAGACCCAGTACTTC.

The chain joins TRBV2 to TRBJ2-7; tentative D call: TRBD2 (7 bases). The CDR3 spans 12 residues. The germline V gene has CDR1 SNHLY and CDR2 FYNNEI. CDR3 residues: CAGGALGYEQYF. The CDR3 bases are TGTGCAGGGGGGGCCTTGGGTTACGAGCAGTACTTC.

On this clonotype: Being one base from a much bigger clone, this may be a read error. The chain employs TRBV2 and TRBJ2-1; no firm D call. The germline gives CDR1 SNHLY, CDR2 FYNNEI. Deletions cut 6 bases from V and 12 bases from J, with 21 bases between. There are 14 residues in the CDR3. The CDR3 spells CASREVLSRLVQFF. The CDR3 bases are TGTGCCAGCAGAGAGGTCCTCTCGCGTCTTGTGCAGTTCTTC. Variable domain in full (rest from reference TRBV2 and TRBJ2-1): EPEVTQTPSHQVTQMGQEVILRCVPISNHLYFYWYRQILGQKVEFLVSFYNNEISEKSEIFDDQFSVERPDGSNFTLKIRSTKLEDSAMYFCASREVLSRLVQFFGPGTRLTVL.

This clonotype was picked up many times. The rearrangement uses TRBV21-1 and TRBJ2-3. TRBV21-1 is noted as a pseudogene. The CDR3 spans 15 residues. Here the CDR3 DNA reads TGTGCCAGCAGCAAATTAGAAGGTCTCACAGATACGCAGTATTTT. This translates into CASSKLEGLTDTQYF.

This chain uses TRBV9 with TRBJ2-5, with unresolved D. Per germline, CDR1 SGDLS and CDR2 YYNGEE. The V gene lost 4 bases and the J gene lost 5 bases, with 9 bases spanning the gap. This CDR3 is built from 12 residues. DNA of the CDR3: TGTGCCAGCAGCCCCAGCGACGAGACCCAGTACTTC. This sequence encodes CASSPSDETQYF.

In this sample, this clonotype turned up once. This CDR3 fails to terminate in the conserved phenylalanine or tryptophan, so it likely reflects a read error. CDR3 region: CASSAHRASNTEAFI. The CDR3 nucleotides read TGCGCCAGCAGCGCCCACAGGGCATCCAACACTGAAGCTTTCATT. This rearrangement joins TRBV4-3 to TRBJ1-1, with D tentatively TRBD1 (6 bases). Germline CDR1 and CDR2: LGHNA and YSLEER. The CDR3 is 15 residues long. Trimming took 5 bases from V and 2 from J, leaving 15 bases between them.

The rearrangement joins TRBV27 to TRBJ2-7; D is unclear. V lost 0 bases to trimming and J lost 6 bases, with 9 bases between them. CDR1 is MNHEY, CDR2 SMNVEV, per germline (reference sequence). The CDR3 loop spans 13 amino acids. The CDR3 bases are TGTGCCAGCAGTTTATCACCTGGTTTCGAGCAGTACTTC. Its translation: CASSLSPGFEQYF.

The chain joins TRBV5-4 to TRBJ2-3; 10 bases fit TRBD2. Germline values: CDR1 SGHNT, CDR2 YYREEE (reference sequence). V was clipped by 4 bases and J by 2 bases; unmatched bases: 4. The CDR3 is 15 residues long. The CDR3 reads CASSPTSGNTDTQYF. DNA of the CDR3: TGTGCCAGCAGCCCAACTAGCGGGAACACAGATACGCAGTATTTT. Full variable domain (rest looked up from reference TRBV5-4 and TRBJ2-3): ETGVTQSPTHLIKTRGQQVTLRCSSQSGHNTVSWYQQALGQGPQFIFQYYREEENGRGNFPPRFSGLQFPNYSSELNVNALELDDSALYLCASSPTSGNTDTQYFGPGTRLTVL.

A word on this clonotype: The junction departs from the called germline gene at one end, perhaps through a read error. The J gene is TRBJ2-5, the V gene TRBV4-3; tentatively, D is TRBD2 (6 bases). CDR3 size: 16 residues. Germline CDR1 is LGHNA and CDR2 is YSLEER. The CDR3 region is CASSQAFTGSQATQYF. CDR3 nucleotides: TGCGCCAGCAGCCAGGCTTTTACCGGGAGCCAAGCGACCCAGTACTTC.

The sample holds a few counts of this clonotype. The chain recombines TRBV6-1 with TRBJ2-1; a possible D gene is TRBD1 (5 bases). CDR1 is MNHNS, CDR2 SASEGT, per germline. The CDR3 runs 13 residues. V was pared by 0 bases and J by 6 bases, with 6 bases between. This CDR3 is CASSEAGANEQFF. The DNA for the CDR3 is TGTGCCAGCAGTGAAGCAGGGGCCAATGAGCAGTTCTTC.

This clonotype showed up just once. This chain uses TRBV5-6 with TRBJ1-1, with no clear D. Germline assignment: CDR1 SGHDT and CDR2 YYEEEE. The CDR3 contains 12 residues. V was shortened by 4 bases and J by 6 bases, with 10 bases between the two germline ends. The CDR3 DNA sequence: TGTGCCAGCAGCCCTAGTCGCGCTGAAGCTTTCTTT. Amino acid sequence: CASSPSRAEAFF.

This clonotype has at least ten counts. This chain joins TRBV25-1 and TRBJ1-5; D might be TRBD1 (6 bases). Germline V gene data show CDR1 as MGHDK and CDR2 as SYGVNS. V dropped 5 bases and J dropped 2 bases, with 10 bases sitting between them. CDR3 size: 14 residues. CDR3: CASSLGAGNQPQHF. As DNA, the CDR3 is TGTGCCAGCAGTTTGGGGGCTGGCAATCAGCCCCAGCATTTT.

The chain is built from TRBV2 and TRBJ2-5, with 7 bases identical to TRBD1. This CDR3 comprises 14 residues. V trimming: 6 bases; J trimming: 5 bases; junction bases outside the gene matches: 9. CDR1 and CDR2 from the germline V gene are SNHLY and FYNNEI. The CDR3 sequence: CASSMPDRVETQYF. CDR3 coding DNA: TGTGCCAGCAGCATGCCCGACAGGGTGGAGACCCAGTACTTC. Based on the CDR3 plus reference TRBV2 and TRBJ2-5, the full variable domain is EPEVTQTPSHQVTQMGQEVILRCVPISNHLYFYWYRQILGQKVEFLVSFYNNEISEKSEIFDDQFSVERPDGSNFTLKIRSTKLEDSAMYFCASSMPDRVETQYFGPGTRLLVL.

The chain carries TRBV28 and TRBJ2-7; tentatively, D is TRBD2 (6 bases). CDR3 length: 16 residues. Per the germline V gene, CDR1 is MDHEN and CDR2 is SYDVKM. The V end was cut by 2 bases, the J end by 3 bases, with 17 bases between. The CDR3 region has the DNA TGTGCCAGCAGTTTACCGAGACAGCGGGTCATCTACGAGCAGTACTTC. Translation gives CASSLPRQRVIYEQYF.

This clonotype appeared many times. CDR3: CASSTWGGIVQETQYF. In DNA, the CDR3 is TGTGCCAGCAGCACATGGGGGGGGATTGTCCAAGAGACCCAGTACTTC. This chain connects TRBV12-3 or TRBV12-4 to TRBJ2-5; 7 bases are a match to TRBD2. The CDR3 length is 16 residues. The ends lost 6 bases at V and 1 base at J; junction bases unmatched: 11.

In the case of this clonotype: A much larger clone differs by one base, so this may be a read error. The chain links TRBV7-6 to TRBJ1-3; 8 positions agree with TRBD1. CDR1 is SGHVS, CDR2 FNYEAQ, per germline. This CDR3 contains 14 residues. Written as DNA, the CDR3 is TGTGCCAGCAGCTCGACAGGGGCTGGAAACACCATGTATTTT. It is translated as CASSSTGAGNTMYF.

This clonotype was seen only a few times. This chain connects TRBV29-1 to TRBJ2-1; D is undetermined. CDR1 is SQVTM and CDR2 is ANQGSEA in the germline V gene. V gave up 7 bases and J gave up 1 base, with 11 bases separating them. The CDR3 sequence is 13 residues long. The CDR3 DNA sequence: TGCAGCGCCGTGCCCGATTCCTACAATGAGCAGTTCTTC. Translation gives CSAVPDSYNEQFF.